The 18 T cell receptor beta chains below all came from one sample that was sequenced in a study of CD8+ T cells in alopecia areata. RNA extraction was followed by reverse transcription into cDNA, which acted as the sequencing template. Profiled with immunoSEQ multiplex PCR; TCRdb holds only in-frame clones, not every one. The sample yields about 23,000 clones, roughly half seen once. The sequencing sample was made of NKG2D-high CD8+ T cells sorted from blood. The origin of the receptors is a human donor with alopecia areata.

The chain has TRBV5-4 and TRBJ2-7, with D maybe TRBD1 (6 bases). Trimming took off 4 bases at V and 7 bases at J, with 18 bases between the two ends. This CDR3 is built from 14 residues. Germline values: CDR1 SGHNT, CDR2 YYREEE (reference sequence). The CDR3 reads CASSVDGGPLEQYF. CDR3 nucleotide sequence: TGTGCCAGCAGCGTGGATGGGGGCCCGTTGGAGCAGTACTTC.

The rearrangement uses TRBV9 and TRBJ2-5; 8 nucleotides match TRBD1. With 3 bases clipped from V and 11 bases from J, the junction kept 6 bases outside the gene matches. CDR1 and CDR2 from the germline V gene are SGDLS and YYNGEE. The CDR3 spans 12 residues. The CDR3 nucleotides read TGTGCCAGCAGCGCACAGGGGGGACTTCAGTACTTC. Translation gives CASSAQGGLQYF.

The chain employs TRBV7-8 and TRBJ2-1; 9 bases agree with TRBD1. CDR1 and CDR2 (germline): SGHVS, FQNEAQ. The CDR3 length is 16 residues. V dropped 2 bases and J dropped 6; count of bases not matched to a gene: 8. The DNA of the CDR3 is TGTGCCAGCAGCTTATGGCCCGGGACAGGGCCCAATGAGCAGTTCTTC. Protein sequence: CASSLWPGTGPNEQFF.

This clone was seen a handful of times. The chain carries TRBV28 and TRBJ2-1; unclear D gene. The V end was cut by 6 bases, the J end by 7 bases, with 10 bases between. Germline values: CDR1 MDHEN, CDR2 SYDVKM. This CDR3 has 12 residues. The CDR3 DNA follows: TGTGCCAGCAGCCCCCTCTGGAATGAGCAGTTCTTC. Its translation: CASSPLWNEQFF.

The rearrangement links TRBV28 to TRBJ2-7, with 9 positions matching TRBD2. Trimming cost V 8 bases and J 7 bases; bases outside gene matches: 12. This CDR3 has 14 amino acids. The germline gives CDR1 MDHEN, CDR2 SYDVKM. The CDR3 region has the DNA TGTGCCAGCTTTAGCCTGCGCGGGAGGGGGGAGCAGTACTTC. Protein sequence: CASFSLRGRGEQYF.

The V and J genes are TRBV7-8 and TRBJ2-1; D is undetermined. V was trimmed by 5 bases and J by 3 bases, leaving 14 bases between them. The CDR3 is made up of 15 amino acids. The germline CDR1 and CDR2 sequences are SGHVS and FQNEAQ. In DNA form, the CDR3 reads TGTGCCAGCAGCCCAGTCCCCGCGAGCTACAATGAGCAGTTCTTC. Protein product: CASSPVPASYNEQFF.

The gene calls are TRBV5-1 and TRBJ2-7, with TRBD1 matching 12 bases. The germline CDR1 and CDR2 sequences are SGHRS and YFSETQ. With 4 bases clipped from V and 5 bases from J, the junction kept 4 bases outside the gene matches. The CDR3 totals 14 residues. In nucleotides, the CDR3 is TGCGCCAGCAGCCACGGGACAGGGGGCCACGAGCAGTACTTC. Translation gives CASSHGTGGHEQYF.

By share, this clone counts as medium-sized (0.01 to 0.1%). V usage is TRBV9 and J usage is TRBJ2-1; D call uncertain. Germline loops: CDR1 SGDLS, CDR2 YYNGEE. The CDR3 runs to 18 residues. V lost 6 bases to trimming and J lost 0 bases, with 22 bases between them. CDR3 DNA sequence: TGTGCCAGCAACCAAAACATTCGTGACGCCAGCTCCTACAATGAGCAGTTCTTC. Its protein product is CASNQNIRDASSYNEQFF.

CDR3 loop: CASSQDIGGDEQYF. The CDR3 bases are TGCGCCAGCAGCCAGGACATAGGGGGGGACGAGCAGTACTTC. The chain recombines TRBV4-1 with TRBJ2-7; possibly TRBD2 for D (7 bases). Trimming removed 3 bases from V and 5 bases from J, with 14 bases in between. From germline, CDR1 is MGHRA and CDR2 YSYEKL. The CDR3 extends over 14 amino acids.

This clone was seen a few times. The rearrangement joins TRBV13 to TRBJ2-7; the D is unclear. V dropped 5 bases and J dropped 5 bases, with 10 bases sitting between them. The CDR3 has 12 residues. The germline V gene encodes CDR1 PRHDT and CDR2 FYEKMQ (reference sequence). The CDR3 nucleotides read TGTGCCAGCAGCCAAGACCGAAACGAGCAGTACTTC. As protein: CASSQDRNEQYF.

V gene TRBV7-9 combines with J gene TRBJ1-5, with D possibly matching TRBD1 (5 bases). CDR3 size: 14 residues. Germline V gene sequence: CDR1 SEHNR, CDR2 FQNEAQ (reference sequence). The V and J ends lost 1 base and 7 bases respectively, with 11 bases between them. The CDR3 nucleotides read TGTGCCAGCAGCTTAGATTCGGGGGTCCAGCCCCAGCATTTT. Translating it yields CASSLDSGVQPQHF.

The chain carries TRBV19 and TRBJ1-1; D remains ambiguous. Germline-derived CDR1 and CDR2 are LNHDA and SQIVND (reference sequence). This CDR3 has 13 residues. V was pared by 4 bases and J by 1 base, with 7 bases between. CDR3 nucleotides: TGTGCCAGTAGTACGGCCCCGAACACTGAAGCTTTCTTT. This sequence encodes CASSTAPNTEAFF. The full variable domain, rest sourced from reference TRBV19 and TRBJ1-1, is DGGITQSPKYLFRKEGQNVTLSCEQNLNHDAMYWYRQDPGQGLRLIYYSQIVNDFQKGDIAEGYSVSREKKESFPLTVTSAQKNPTAFYLCASSTAPNTEAFFGQGTRLTVV.

V and J are TRBV4-1 and TRBJ2-3, with 7 bases matching TRBD2. The CDR3 has 17 residues. The ends lost 0 bases at V and 8 bases at J; junction bases unmatched: 14. Germline assignment: CDR1 MGHRA and CDR2 YSYEKL. The CDR3 coding sequence is TGCGCCAGCAGCCAAGATGGGTCGGGAGGCCTTTCCTCTACGCAGTATTTT. Translating it yields CASSQDGSGGLSSTQYF.

As to this clone: Other DNA sequences in this specimen translate into the identical CDR3. The chain recombines TRBV27 with TRBJ1-5; tentatively, D is TRBD1 (6 bases). Germline lookup yields CDR1 MNHEY and CDR2 SMNVEV (reference sequence). V was cut by 3 bases and J by 5 bases, with 17 bases left in between. CDR3 size: 16 residues. CDR3 region: CASSFAGGHTHQPQHF. CDR3 sequence (DNA): TGTGCCAGCAGTTTCGCGGGGGGCCACACCCATCAGCCCCAGCATTTT.

DNA of the CDR3: TGTGCCAGCAGTTTATCGGCAGGCTACAATGAGCAGTTCTTC. Protein sequence: CASSLSAGYNEQFF. V usage is TRBV27 and J usage is TRBJ2-1, with D hard to call. V lost 0 bases and J 3 bases, leaving 6 bases between the germline ends. CDR3 length equals 14 residues. In germline, CDR1 is MNHEY, CDR2 SMNVEV (reference sequence).

The genes are TRBV7-6 and TRBJ1-5, with TRBD1 identical over 7 bases. Germline V gene data show CDR1 as SGHVS and CDR2 as FNYEAQ. With 2 bases clipped from V and 4 bases from J, the junction kept 2 bases outside the gene matches. There are 14 residues in the CDR3. CDR3: CASSLPGGNQPQHF. Here the CDR3 DNA reads TGTGCCAGCAGCTTACCAGGGGGGAATCAGCCCCAGCATTTT.

The genes are TRBV6-1 and TRBJ2-7, with 13 bases that match TRBD2. This CDR3 has 15 residues. Germline lookup yields CDR1 MNHNS and CDR2 SASEGT. The V segment lost 5 bases and the J segment 2 bases; nucleotides outside the gene matches: 3. CDR3 sequence (DNA): TGTGCCAGCAGTCGGACTAGCGGGAGTACCTACGAGCAGTACTTC. It translates to CASSRTSGSTYEQYF.

This chain uses TRBV28 with TRBJ2-5; 8 nucleotides line up with TRBD2. Germline V gene lookup returns CDR1 MDHEN and CDR2 SYDVKM. The CDR3 runs to 13 residues. The V and J ends lost 2 bases and 5 bases, in that order; junction bases with no gene match: 1. CDR3 DNA: TGTGCCAGCAGTTTAGGCGGGAGGGAGACCCAGTACTTC. Translation gives CASSLGGRETQYF.